The 16 T cell receptor beta chains below come from one sample, sequenced in a study of T cell responses to AZD1222 COVID-19 vaccine. Assay: immunoSEQ multiplex PCR; the TCRdb copy retains only in-frame clones and omits some. In the table there are about 150,000 clones, 80% to 95% of which are singletons. Sequencing used peripheral blood, obtained on day 0 of AZD1222 vaccination. These receptors originate from an adult in good health.

About this clone itself: Distinct nucleotide sequences in the sample also encode this CDR3. The gene calls are TRBV5-1 and TRBJ1-2; TRBD1 agrees at 7 bases. The V and J ends lost 0 bases and 7 bases, in that order; junction bases with no gene match: 6. This CDR3 spans 14 amino acids. Per the germline V gene, CDR1 is SGHRS and CDR2 is YFSETQ. The CDR3 sequence: CASSLGQGLGGYTF. CDR3 DNA: TGCGCCAGCAGCTTGGGACAGGGATTGGGTGGCTACACCTTC.

V gene TRBV24-1 combines with J gene TRBJ2-3; a possible D gene is TRBD2 (6 bases). The CDR3 sequence is 15 residues long. Germline loops: CDR1 KGHDR, CDR2 SFDVKD. The V gene lost 4 bases and the J gene lost 4 bases, with 14 bases spanning the gap. The CDR3 loop is CATSEPKEGSDTQYF. DNA for the CDR3: TGTGCCACCAGTGAGCCAAAGGAGGGTTCAGATACGCAGTATTTT.

The CDR3 loop is CASSRDRGNNEKLFF. Here the CDR3 DNA reads TGTGCCAGCAGTCGGGACAGGGGGAATAATGAAAAACTGTTTTTT. J is TRBJ1-4 and V is TRBV27; TRBD1 matches at 11 bases. With V trimmed by 5 bases and J by 4 bases, 3 bases remained unmatched. The CDR3 extends over 15 amino acids. Germline lookup yields CDR1 MNHEY and CDR2 SMNVEV (reference sequence).

The chain carries TRBV11-1 and TRBJ2-7; D call uncertain. Trimming removed 4 bases at V and 3 bases at J, with 13 bases between. The CDR3 totals 14 residues. CDR1 and CDR2 from the germline V gene are SGHAT and FQDESV (reference sequence). The chain's CDR3 is CASSYQMESYEQYF. The CDR3 DNA is TGTGCCAGCAGCTACCAAATGGAGAGCTACGAGCAGTACTTC.

The DNA of the CDR3 is TGTGCCAGCAGCCTACAAGGACGGATGACTAACTATGGCTACACCTTC. Protein sequence: CASSLQGRMTNYGYTF. The chain recombines TRBV5-4 with TRBJ1-2; D ambiguous. This CDR3 comprises 16 residues. Germline CDR1 and CDR2: SGHNT and YYREEE (reference sequence). V lost 4 bases, J lost 0 bases, and 16 bases lay in between.

The rearrangement uses TRBV7-8 and TRBJ2-2; 8 bases agree with TRBD2. Trimming removed 3 bases from V and 2 bases from J; junction bases left unmatched: 2. The CDR3 is 15 amino acids. Germline V CDR1 and CDR2: SGHVS, FQNEAQ. CDR3 sequence (DNA): TGTGCCAGCAGCTTTAGCGGGACTAACACCGGGGAGCTGTTTTTT. Its translation: CASSFSGTNTGELFF.

V and J are TRBV5-1 and TRBJ1-6; 8 bases fit TRBD1. The germline gives CDR1 SGHRS, CDR2 YFSETQ. V trimming: 5 bases; J trimming: 10 bases; junction bases outside the gene matches: 17. CDR3 size: 17 residues. The CDR3: CASSPSPRGPPQSPLHF. Written as DNA, the CDR3 is TGCGCCAGCAGTCCAAGTCCCAGGGGGCCCCCCCAGTCACCCCTCCACTTT.

This chain uses TRBV29-1 with TRBJ1-5; D is unclear. The germline V and J ends were trimmed by 0 bases and 5 bases, with 8 bases remaining between them. The CDR3 has 13 amino acids. Germline loops: CDR1 SQVTM, CDR2 ANQGSEA. Here the CDR3 reads CSVEEGRDQPQHF. CDR3 DNA: TGCAGCGTTGAAGAGGGTCGGGATCAGCCCCAGCATTTT.

The chain joins TRBV6-5 to TRBJ2-1; D possibly matches TRBD1 or TRBD2 (5 bases each). Germline V gives CDR1 MNHEY, CDR2 SVGAGI. The CDR3 has 15 residues. Trimming left V 7 bases short and J 2 bases short, with 15 bases between. Here the CDR3 reads CASILGALTYNEQFF. In DNA form, the CDR3 reads TGTGCCAGCATTCTCGGGGCGCTTACCTACAATGAGCAGTTCTTC.

V usage is TRBV27 and J usage is TRBJ1-2, with 11 bases fitting TRBD1. The germline V gene has CDR1 MNHEY and CDR2 SMNVEV (reference sequence). The V gene end was trimmed by 6 bases and the J gene end by 7 bases; junction bases not matched to a gene: 7. The CDR3 is 14 amino acids. In DNA, the CDR3 is TGTGCCAGCAGCCCCTCCGGGACAGGGGGTGGCTACACCTTC. Translating gives CASSPSGTGGGYTF.

V and J are TRBV12-3 or TRBV12-4 and TRBJ1-1, with 7 bases matching TRBD1. The CDR3 loop spans 13 amino acids. The ends lost 4 bases at V and 4 bases at J; junction bases unmatched: 3. Here the CDR3 reads CASSYQGGTEAFF. In DNA, the CDR3 is TGTGCCAGCAGTTATCAGGGGGGCACTGAAGCTTTCTTT.

The chain is built from TRBV10-3 and TRBJ2-7; TRBD1 agrees at 7 bases. The CDR3 is made up of 13 amino acids. J lost 3 bases, V lost 5 bases, and 4 bases had no gene match. Germline-derived CDR1 and CDR2 are ENHRY and SYGVKD. CDR3 residues: CAISRQGSYEQYF. CDR3 DNA: TGTGCCATCAGTCGACAGGGTAGCTACGAGCAGTACTTC.

This clone was counted a single time. The chain has TRBV19 and TRBJ1-2; D call uncertain. This CDR3 has 14 amino acids. Germline V lookup: CDR1 LNHDA, CDR2 SQIVND (reference sequence). V lost 6 bases to trimming and J lost 4 bases, with 15 bases between them. DNA for the CDR3: TGTGCCAGTAGCCCGGACCCTATCCCCTATGGCTACACCTTC. The encoded protein is CASSPDPIPYGYTF.

V usage is TRBV14 and J usage is TRBJ2-5; 9 nucleotides line up with TRBD1. From germline, CDR1 is SGHDN and CDR2 FVKESK. The CDR3 runs 15 residues. V dropped 4 bases and J dropped 5; count of bases not matched to a gene: 8. As DNA, the CDR3 is TGTGCCAGCAGCCCCGGGACAGGGCTTGGGGAGACCCAGTACTTC. Its protein product is CASSPGTGLGETQYF.

The chain employs TRBV5-1 and TRBJ1-6; tentatively, D is TRBD1 (6 bases). CDR1 is SGHRS, CDR2 YFSETQ, per germline. This CDR3 comprises 20 residues. The V and J ends lost 4 bases and 0 bases respectively, with 23 bases between them. The CDR3 DNA reads TGCGCCAGCAGCCCCTGGGGGGGCGCCTCGCCAAGCTCCTATAATTCACCCCTCCACTTT. Its translation: CASSPWGGASPSSYNSPLHF.

The chain employs TRBV6-5 and TRBJ1-2; 9 bases line up with TRBD1. The germline V gene encodes CDR1 MNHEY and CDR2 SVGAGI. With 5 bases clipped from V and 8 bases from J, the junction kept 12 bases outside the gene matches. CDR3 length equals 15 residues. The CDR3 coding sequence is TGTGCCAGCAGTCCTACGATGGGACAGGGAGGGGGCTACACCTTC. As protein: CASSPTMGQGGGYTF.